The 8 T cell receptor beta chains given below trace back to one sample, sequenced in a study of tumor-infiltrating lymphocytes in primary liver carcinoma. From unsorted bulk tissue weighing roughly 17-32 mg, DNA and RNA were co-extracted. Total RNA amounting to around 530 ng was the source from which TCR beta cDNA was made with a constant-region primer. Slightly modified ARM-PCR, run as three nested multiplex PCR rounds, produced the TCR beta libraries. Each of the first two PCR rounds ran approximately 10 cycles with TRBV1-TRBV30 forward and C-beta reverse primers. Each CDR3 protein is one row after TCRdb ran MiXCR on the multiplex PCR reads. The table has 30,000 to 40,000 distinct CDR3 sequences, roughly four fifths seen once; the top ten hold around 15%. Input material: liver tumor tissue from sampling region 4. Specified subset: tumor region T4, right-lateral pole. Receptor source: a man in his forties or fifties with primary liver carcinoma and hepatitis B virus infection.

By frequency in the sample, this clonotype is medium-sized. V is TRBV14 and J is TRBJ2-3, with D perhaps matching TRBD1 (5 bases). The CDR3 sequence is 13 residues long. CDR1 is SGHDN and CDR2 is FVKESK in the germline V gene. Trimming shortened V by 4 bases and J by 8 bases, and 13 bases separated the two germline ends. In DNA form, the CDR3 reads TGTGCCAGCAGCCCGACAGAACAGACTACGCAGTATTTT. Residues: CASSPTEQTTQYF.

The sample holds one count of this clonotype. One end of the junction varies from germline; a read error may be responsible. V usage is TRBV11-1 and J usage is TRBJ1-2, with 9 bases lining up with TRBD1. This CDR3 has 15 amino acids. CDR1 SGHAT and CDR2 FQDESV come from the germline V gene (reference sequence). The CDR3 is CTSSRDRGVNYGYTF. As DNA, the CDR3 is TGTACCAGCAGCCGCGACAGGGGGGTGAACTATGGCTATACCTTC. The whole variable domain, remainder taken from reference TRBV11-1 and TRBJ1-2, is EAEVAQSPRYKITEKSQAVAFWCDPISGHATLYWYRQILGQGPELLVQFQDESVVDDSQLPKDRFSAERLKGVDSTLKIQPAELGDSAMYLCTSSRDRGVNYGYTFGSGTRLTVV.

For this clonotype: This may come from a read error, since a much larger clone is one base off. The chain uses TRBV12-3 or TRBV12-4 and TRBJ2-1; 11 nucleotides align to TRBD2. The CDR3 is made up of 15 amino acids. CDR3 in amino acids: CTSSLSGTSGLEQFF. CDR3 coding DNA: TGTACCAGCAGCCTGTCCGGGACTAGCGGACTTGAGCAGTTCTTC.

With regard to this clonotype: A junction boundary mismatches the germline segment, possibly from a read error. The gene calls are TRBV28 and TRBJ1-5; D is unclear. The germline gives CDR1 MDHEN, CDR2 SYDVKM. CDR3 length equals 14 residues. In DNA form, the CDR3 reads TGTCCCAGCACCCGTCATGGCCTCAATCAGCCCCAACATTTT. This sequence encodes CPSTRHGLNQPQHF.

In the case of this clonotype: One end of the junction varies from germline; a read error may be responsible. The V and J genes are TRBV10-1 and TRBJ2-3, with 8 bases identical to TRBD1. Per germline, CDR1 WNHNN and CDR2 SYGVQD (reference sequence). This CDR3 contains 15 residues. The CDR3 nucleotides read TGTGCCAGCAGTCTCGTGACAGGGGTCGCAGATACGCAGTATTTT. Translation gives CASSLVTGVADTQYF.

Concerning this clonotype: Here the CDR3 omits its conserved ending phenylalanine or tryptophan, so a read error is the likely source. This chain connects TRBV5-4 to TRBJ2-1; 8 bases match TRBD1. J gave up 10 bases and V 5 bases, and 11 bases lay outside the gene matches. The CDR3 spans 14 residues. Germline CDR1 reads SGHNT; CDR2 reads YYREEE (reference sequence). The CDR3: CASRRDRQYIEQFI. The CDR3 DNA reads as TGTGCCAGCAGGAGGGACAGGCAGTACATCGAGCAGTTCATC.

The V gene is TRBV7-9, the J gene TRBJ1-3; D gene ambiguous. Trimming stripped 6 bases from V and 3 bases from J, with 18 bases between. The CDR3 contains 16 residues. The germline V gene encodes CDR1 SEHNR and CDR2 FQNEAQ (reference sequence). CDR3 region: CASRPHSGVSGNTIYF. The CDR3 DNA follows: TGTGCCAGCAGGCCACACTCCGGGGTGAGTGGAAACACCATATATTTT.

This clonotype appeared a single time. The chain is built from TRBV7-9 and TRBJ2-1, with D hard to call. The V end lost 7 bases, the J end lost 8 bases, and 18 bases lay between the germline ends. The CDR3 has 14 amino acids. The germline gives CDR1 SEHNR, CDR2 FQNEAQ (reference sequence). The CDR3 is CASISPRLEHEQFF. CDR3 in DNA: TGTGCCAGCATCTCACCCAGACTGGAGCATGAGCAGTTCTTC.